This T cell receptor (beta chain) comes out of a study of blood T cell repertoires in COVID-19. Study details: Nucleic acid was either cDNA or gDNA, and it came from T cells, B-cell-depleted T cells, or PBMCs.

Authors' methods: The authors estimated nucleated cell counts from reference gene primer amplification. Generated by immunoSEQ multiplex PCR, the TCRdb table keeps only in-frame clones and is missing some. That table is the source of V, J and clone size, and D and trimming were worked out from the DNA. The sample records roughly 240,000 clones, 65% to 90% being singletons. Trimming cost V 4 bases and J 13 bases, with 19 bases left between them. The germline gives CDR1 MNHEY, CDR2 SMNVEV (reference sequence). The CDR3 extends over 13 amino acids. Seattle's cohort entered during active infection and was followed longitudinally.

Sequences were obtained from peripheral blood. The chain joins TRBV27 to TRBJ1-2, with D maybe TRBD1 (5 bases). This clonotype was obtained from a man aged 50-60 years with COVID-19, enrolled during active disease. The CDR3 coding sequence is TGTGCCAGCAGTTACGCGGGACCGCCGGCAAGCACCTTC. Amino acid sequence: CASSYAGPPASTF.